The 5 T cell receptor beta chains presented below share a single source sample, sequenced in a study of beta chain features in type 1 diabetes. Reverse transcription of all isolated RNA meant that expressed TCRB transcripts were sequenced. Assay: immunoSEQ multiplex PCR; the TCRdb copy retains only in-frame clones and omits some. Of some 900,000 clones in the sample, roughly 16% were seen once. The sequenced material came from naive CD4+ T cells from blood. These TCRs come from a woman between 18 and 29 years old in good health.

J is TRBJ2-5 and V is TRBV4-1; 10 nucleotides agree with TRBD1. The length of the CDR3 is 14 residues. Trimming cost V 5 bases and J 4 bases; bases outside gene matches: 4. CDR1 is MGHRA and CDR2 is YSYEKL in the germline V gene. The CDR3 spells CASSKTGGAETQYF. CDR3 bases: TGCGCCAGCAGCAAGACAGGGGGCGCAGAGACCCAGTACTTC.

There are a few counts of this clone. V and J are TRBV5-4 and TRBJ2-5, with a tentative D call TRBD1 (6 bases). Trimming pared 3 bases from V and 3 bases from J, leaving 21 bases between. CDR3 length: 17 amino acids. Per the germline V gene, CDR1 is SGHNT and CDR2 is YYREEE (reference sequence). The CDR3 DNA reads as TGTGCCAGCAGCTCCTCGTGGGACAACCCGGGGAAAGAGACCCAGTACTTC. This encodes CASSSSWDNPGKETQYF.

This clone was seen only a few times. The V call is TRBV10-3, the J call TRBJ2-5; 7 bases align to TRBD1. The germline V gene encodes CDR1 ENHRY and CDR2 SYGVKD. After removal of 3 bases from V and 3 bases from J, the junction contained 7 bases not matched to a gene. The CDR3 consists of 15 residues. In nucleotides, the CDR3 is TGTGCCATCAGTGACAGGGGCCAGGGGGAAGAGACCCAGTACTTC. Translating gives CAISDRGQGEETQYF.

Concerning this clone: The sample holds other DNA sequences that translate to the same CDR3. The chain is built from TRBV18 and TRBJ2-1; TRBD2 matches at 11 bases. Germline V CDR1 and CDR2: KGHSH, LQKENI. Trimming removed 0 bases from V and 4 bases from J; junction bases left unmatched: 2. This CDR3 is built from 16 residues. CDR3 residues: CASSPPGTSGYNEQFF. The CDR3 region has the DNA TGTGCCAGCTCACCACCGGGGACTAGCGGTTACAATGAGCAGTTCTTC.

This clone has a handful of counts. The chain is built from TRBV7-3 and TRBJ2-3; D not certain. Germline V gene data show CDR1 as SGHTA and CDR2 as FQGTGA. This CDR3 is built from 16 residues. The V gene lost 0 bases and the J gene lost 0 bases, with 10 bases spanning the gap. The DNA of the CDR3 is TGTGCCAGCAGCTTAACAACAAGTGCTAGCACAGATACGCAGTATTTT. This gives the protein CASSLTTSASTDTQYF.